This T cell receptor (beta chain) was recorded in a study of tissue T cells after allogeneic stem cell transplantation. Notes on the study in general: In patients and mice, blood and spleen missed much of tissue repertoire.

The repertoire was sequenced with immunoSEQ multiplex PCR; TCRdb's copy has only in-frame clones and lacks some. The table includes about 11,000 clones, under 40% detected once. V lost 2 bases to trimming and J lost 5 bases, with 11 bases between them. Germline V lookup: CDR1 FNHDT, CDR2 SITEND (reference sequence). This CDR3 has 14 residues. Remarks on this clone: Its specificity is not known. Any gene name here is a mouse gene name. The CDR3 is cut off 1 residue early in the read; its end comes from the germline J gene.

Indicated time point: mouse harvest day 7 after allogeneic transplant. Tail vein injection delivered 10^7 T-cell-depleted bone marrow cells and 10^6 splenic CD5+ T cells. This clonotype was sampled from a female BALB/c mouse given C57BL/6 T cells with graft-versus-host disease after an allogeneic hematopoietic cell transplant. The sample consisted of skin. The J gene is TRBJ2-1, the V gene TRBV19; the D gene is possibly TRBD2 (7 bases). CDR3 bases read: TGTGCCAGCAGTATGTTAGGGGGGGATGCTGAGCAGTTC. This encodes CASSMLGGDAEQF. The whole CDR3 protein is CASSMLGGDAEQFF. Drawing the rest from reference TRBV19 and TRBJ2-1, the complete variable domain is GGIITQTPKFLIGQEGQKLTLKCQQNFNHDTMYWYRQDSGKGLRLIYYSITENDLQKGDLSEGYDASREKKSSFSLTVTSAQKNEMAVFLCASSMLGGDAEQFFGPGTRLTVL.